The present TCR beta chain was sequenced within a study of beta chain features in type 1 diabetes. The CDR3 extends over 15 amino acids. V was pared by 3 bases and J by 9 bases, with 18 bases between. Germline-derived CDR1 and CDR2 are LNHDA and SQIVND (reference sequence). Since all of the isolated RNA was reverse transcribed, expressed TCRB transcripts were what got sequenced. Assay used: immunoSEQ multiplex PCR; TCRdb lists only in-frame clones, some missing. The sample includes approximately 300,000 clones, approximately 11% of them seen just once. The specimen was naive CD4+ T cells from blood. This chain uses TRBV19 with TRBJ2-1; D remains ambiguous. This TCR derives from a woman in her 30s in good health. CDR3 DNA: TGTGCCAGTAGTATGGAGATCGAGGTCCCGGGTGAGCAGTTCTTC. Protein: CASSMEIEVPGEQFF. Together with reference TRBV19 and TRBJ2-1, the CDR3 gives the full variable domain: DGGITQSPKYLFRKEGQNVTLSCEQNLNHDAMYWYRQDPGQGLRLIYYSQIVNDFQKGDIAEGYSVSREKKESFPLTVTSAQKNPTAFYLCASSMEIEVPGEQFFGPGTRLTVL.